The T cell receptor beta chain described here comes from a study of shared T cell receptors in the human thymus. Germline assignment: CDR1 WNHNN and CDR2 SYGVQD (reference sequence). The CDR3 totals 15 residues. Trimming removed 5 bases at V and 6 bases at J, with 20 bases between. Clones were read by immunoSEQ multiplex PCR, and TCRdb kept only the in-frame ones, dropping some. The data show hundreds of thousands of clones, approximately 89% seen once. The sample was also reused in another study, on human thymus T cells. That paper adds: Having corrective surgery for congenital heart defects, healthy Finnish infants were the ones who donated. Thymic samples were excised during corrective heart operations. Thymic and blood repertoires appeared to display a bias in their usage of V and J genes. What related research reported was that thymic repertoires overlapped highly among unrelated individuals.

The sequenced sample was thymocytes. This chain joins TRBV10-1 and TRBJ2-7; tentatively, D is TRBD1 (7 bases). The sequence was collected from a boy under two years old with a congenital heart defect. In nucleotides, the CDR3 is TGCGCCAGCAGTCCAGGGGGGACAGCGGGCTGCGAGCAGTACTTC. As protein: CASSPGGTAGCEQYF.